This T cell receptor (beta chain) was identified during a study of blood T cells in healthy people across ages. Study information: The template switching approach captured approximately one barcoded beta molecule for every two T cells.

This clonotype occurred a few times. A second PCR, run for roughly 7 to 12 cycles, used a sample-barcoded 5' primer plus a J-beta primer mix. A single record per CDR3 protein comes from TCRdb applying MiXCR to the 5' RACE reads. The sample gives roughly 1.6 million distinct CDR3 sequences, 34% of which show up once; roughly 12% is in the top ten. The ends were cut back, 6 bases at V and 12 bases at J, with 15 bases in the middle. The CDR3 runs 12 residues. The germline gives CDR1 MNHEY, CDR2 SVGAGI. The TCR comes from a woman younger than 45 in good health. The material sequenced was blood. V usage is TRBV6-5 and J usage is TRBJ2-1; tentative D call: TRBD2 (6 bases). CDR3 residues: CASRSAEGGQFF. DNA of the CDR3: TGTGCCAGCAGGTCGGCGGAGGGAGGGCAGTTCTTC.